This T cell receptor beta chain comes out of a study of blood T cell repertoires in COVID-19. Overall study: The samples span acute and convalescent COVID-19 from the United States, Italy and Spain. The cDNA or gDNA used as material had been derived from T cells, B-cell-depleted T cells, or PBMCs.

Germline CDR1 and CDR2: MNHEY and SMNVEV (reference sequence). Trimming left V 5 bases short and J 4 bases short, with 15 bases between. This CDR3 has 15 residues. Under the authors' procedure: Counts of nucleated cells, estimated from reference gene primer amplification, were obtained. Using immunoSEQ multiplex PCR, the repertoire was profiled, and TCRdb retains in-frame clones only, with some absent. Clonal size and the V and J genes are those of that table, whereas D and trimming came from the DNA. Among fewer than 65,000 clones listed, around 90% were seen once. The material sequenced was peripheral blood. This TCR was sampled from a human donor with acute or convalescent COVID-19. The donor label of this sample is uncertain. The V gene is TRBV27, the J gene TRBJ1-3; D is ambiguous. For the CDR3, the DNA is TGTGCCAGCAGTAAGAGAGGTTTTCAAGGAAACACCATATATTTT. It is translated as CASSKRGFQGNTIYF.